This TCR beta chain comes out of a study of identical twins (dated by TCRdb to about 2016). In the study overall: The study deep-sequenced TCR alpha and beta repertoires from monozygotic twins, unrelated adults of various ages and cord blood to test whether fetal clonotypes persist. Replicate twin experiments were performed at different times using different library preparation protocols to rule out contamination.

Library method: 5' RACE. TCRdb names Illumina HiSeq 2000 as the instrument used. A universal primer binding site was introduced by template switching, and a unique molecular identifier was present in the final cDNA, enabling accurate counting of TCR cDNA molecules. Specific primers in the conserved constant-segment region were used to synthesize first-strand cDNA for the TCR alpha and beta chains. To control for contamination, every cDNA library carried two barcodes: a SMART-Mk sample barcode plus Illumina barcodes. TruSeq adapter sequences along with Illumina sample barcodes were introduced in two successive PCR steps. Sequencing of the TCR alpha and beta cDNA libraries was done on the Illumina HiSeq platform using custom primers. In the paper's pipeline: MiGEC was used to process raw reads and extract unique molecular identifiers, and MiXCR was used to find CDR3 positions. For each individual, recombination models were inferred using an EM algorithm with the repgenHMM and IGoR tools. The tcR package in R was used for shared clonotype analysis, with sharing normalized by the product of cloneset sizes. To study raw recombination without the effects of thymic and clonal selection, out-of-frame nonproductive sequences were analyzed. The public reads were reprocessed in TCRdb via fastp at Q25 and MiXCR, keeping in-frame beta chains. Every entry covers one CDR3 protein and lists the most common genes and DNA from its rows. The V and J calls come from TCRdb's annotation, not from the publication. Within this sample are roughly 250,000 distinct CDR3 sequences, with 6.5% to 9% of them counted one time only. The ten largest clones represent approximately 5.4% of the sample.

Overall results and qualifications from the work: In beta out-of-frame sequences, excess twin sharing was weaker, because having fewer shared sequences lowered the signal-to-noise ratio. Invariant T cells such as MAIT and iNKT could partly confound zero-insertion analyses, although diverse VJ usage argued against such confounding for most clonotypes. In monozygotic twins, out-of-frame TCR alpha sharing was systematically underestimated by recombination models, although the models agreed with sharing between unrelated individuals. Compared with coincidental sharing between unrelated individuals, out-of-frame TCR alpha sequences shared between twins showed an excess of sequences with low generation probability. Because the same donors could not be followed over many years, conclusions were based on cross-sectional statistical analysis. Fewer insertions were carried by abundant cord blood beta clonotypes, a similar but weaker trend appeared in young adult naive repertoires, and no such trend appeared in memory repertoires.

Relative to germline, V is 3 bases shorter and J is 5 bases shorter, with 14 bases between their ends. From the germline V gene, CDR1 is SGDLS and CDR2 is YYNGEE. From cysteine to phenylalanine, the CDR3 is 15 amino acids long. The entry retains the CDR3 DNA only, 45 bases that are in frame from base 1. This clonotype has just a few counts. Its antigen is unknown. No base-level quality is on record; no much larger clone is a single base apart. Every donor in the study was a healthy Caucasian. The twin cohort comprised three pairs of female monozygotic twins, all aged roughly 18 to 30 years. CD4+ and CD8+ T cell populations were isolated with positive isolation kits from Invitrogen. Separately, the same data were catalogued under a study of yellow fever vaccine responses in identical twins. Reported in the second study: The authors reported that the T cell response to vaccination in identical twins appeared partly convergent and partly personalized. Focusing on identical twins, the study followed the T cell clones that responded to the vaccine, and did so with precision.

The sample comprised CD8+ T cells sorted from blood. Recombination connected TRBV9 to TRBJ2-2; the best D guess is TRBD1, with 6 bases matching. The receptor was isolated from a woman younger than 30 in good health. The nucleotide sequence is TGTGCCAGCAGCGACGCCAATACAGGGACCGGGGAGCTGTTTTTT. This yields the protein CASSDANTGTGELFF.